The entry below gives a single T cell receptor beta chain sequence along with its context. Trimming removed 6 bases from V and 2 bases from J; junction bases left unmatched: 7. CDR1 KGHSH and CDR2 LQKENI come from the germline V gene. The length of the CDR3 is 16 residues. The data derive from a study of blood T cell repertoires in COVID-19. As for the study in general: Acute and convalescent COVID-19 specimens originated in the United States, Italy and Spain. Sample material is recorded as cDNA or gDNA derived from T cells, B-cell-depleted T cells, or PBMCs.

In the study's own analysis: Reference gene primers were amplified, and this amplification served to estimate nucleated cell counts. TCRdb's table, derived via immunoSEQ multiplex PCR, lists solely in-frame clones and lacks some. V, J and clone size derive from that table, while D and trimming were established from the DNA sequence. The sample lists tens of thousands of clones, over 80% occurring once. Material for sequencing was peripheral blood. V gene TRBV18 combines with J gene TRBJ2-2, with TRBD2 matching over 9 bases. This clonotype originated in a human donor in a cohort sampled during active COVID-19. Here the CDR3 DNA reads TGTGCCAGCTCGAAACTAGCGGGTGTCAACACCGGGGAGCTGTTTTTT. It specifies CASSKLAGVNTGELFF.